A selection of T cell receptor beta chains follows, all from one sample in a study of Ad26.COV2.S vaccination and SARS-CoV-2 variants. Only in-frame clones appear in the TCRdb table, and some are missing; sequencing was by immunoSEQ multiplex PCR. The sample has roughly 320,000 clones, roughly 87% seen once. Sequencing used peripheral blood, obtained in a trial of Ad26.COV2.S vaccine versus placebo. All receptors derive from a person aged 18-60 years who received the Ad26.COV2.S COVID-19 vaccine or a placebo. The CDR3 runs from the conserved cysteine through the conserved F or W. D genes are given only for firm matches. Clone size is stated in some rows and not others, as once, few, many or a class when expanded.

d_call clone_size j_call v_call cdr3_nt cdr3_aa
TRBD1 - TRBJ2-7 TRBV5-4 TGTGCCAGCAGCGCCGGGACAGGGATCTCCTACGAGCAGTACTTC CASSAGTGISYEQYF
- few TRBJ1-2 TRBV19 TGTGCCAGTAGTATGGACAGCCTCTATGGCTACACCTTC CASSMDSLYGYTF
TRBD1 - TRBJ1-2 TRBV30 TGTGCCTGGAAGAGACAGGGGCGCTCTGATGGCTACACCTTC CAWKRQGRSDGYTF
- once TRBJ1-1 TRBV10-3 TGTGCCATCAGTGAGTCTCCGAACACTGAAGCTTTCTTT CAISESPNTEAFF
- - TRBJ2-5 TRBV15 TGTGCCACCAGCAGCACCTCGGGACTGGGGGAGACCCAGTACTTC CATSSTSGLGETQYF
- - TRBJ2-2 TRBV6-5 TGTGCCAGCAGTTACAGGCTCCCTGGAACGGAGCTGTTTTTT CASSYRLPGTELFF
TRBD1 once TRBJ1-2 TRBV7-3 TGTGCCAGCAGCTTAAGTGCTAGCACGGGACAGGGGATTGTCTACACCTTC CASSLSASTGQGIVYTF
TRBD1 - TRBJ2-5 TRBV5-8 TGTGCCAGCAGCTTGGCGGCTATCCCGGGACAGGGACCACCCGCCCAGTACTTC CASSLAAIPGQGPPAQYF
- - TRBJ1-1 TRBV5-1 TGCGCCAGCAGCTCCAATGTAGGGGCAAACACTGAAGCTTTCTTT CASSSNVGANTEAFF
- few TRBJ1-1 TRBV20-1 TGCAGTGCTATGAACACTGAAGCTTTCTTT CSAMNTEAFF
- - TRBJ1-4 TRBV4-2 TGTGCCAGCAGCCAAGATCATGAAAAACTGTTTTTT CASSQDHEKLFF
TRBD1 - TRBJ2-7 TRBV7-2 TGTGCCAGCAGCGCACACGGGACAGGGGACCAGTACTTC CASSAHGTGDQYF
TRBD1 - TRBJ2-3 TRBV18 TGTGCCAGCTCACCTGACAGGGGAATAAGCACAGATACGCAGTATTTT CASSPDRGISTDTQYF
- - TRBJ1-3 TRBV6-2/TRBV6-3 TGTGCCAGCAGTCTGCTAAAGAACGTTGGAAACACCATATATTTT CASSLLKNVGNTIYF
- - TRBJ1-2 TRBV19 TGTGCCAGTAGGCGGACCGCTGGCGGGGACTATGGCTACACCTTC CASRRTAGGDYGYTF
- - TRBJ1-1 TRBV10-1 TGCGCCAGCAGCAGCGGGGGGAACACTGAAGCTTTCTTT CASSSGGNTEAFF
- - TRBJ2-1 TRBV19 TGTGCCAGTAGTTCTACCGGGAAGGCTTATGAGCAGTTCTTC CASSSTGKAYEQFF
- - TRBJ2-7 TRBV6-5 TGTGCCAGCAGCGGGGGCCCCTACGAGCAGTACTTC CASSGGPYEQYF
- - TRBJ1-2 TRBV19 TGTGCCAGTAGCCAGACAGCTGATGGCTACACCTTC CASSQTADGYTF
TRBD1 - TRBJ1-2 TRBV27 TGTGCCAGCAGTTTCGGAGGACAGGGAGGCGGCTACACCTTC CASSFGGQGGGYTF
- - TRBJ2-3 TRBV9 TGTGCCAGCAGCGTAGACCCCTCGGCAGATACGCAGTATTTT CASSVDPSADTQYF
- - TRBJ2-2 TRBV19 TGTGCCAGTACCACGGGACTTCCCCCGTGGGAGCTGTTTTTT CASTTGLPPWELFF
TRBD2 - TRBJ2-5 TRBV5-1 TGCGCCAGCAGCTTGGGACTAGCGGGGGGTGGAGAGACCCAGTACTTC CASSLGLAGGGETQYF
- - TRBJ2-5 TRBV4-2 TGTGCCAGCAGCCGAGCAGAGGAAGAGACCCAGTACTTC CASSRAEEETQYF
- - TRBJ2-1 TRBV14 TGTGCCAGCAGCCAAGATACAGGGTTTGGCAATGAGCAGTTCTTC CASSQDTGFGNEQFF
- - TRBJ1-5 TRBV9 TGTGCCAGCAGCGTCACCCCGGAGAGCAATCAGCCCCAGCATTTT CASSVTPESNQPQHF
- - TRBJ2-7 TRBV6-6 TGTGCCAGCAGTTCGTCAGGCTTCTACGAGCAGTACTTC CASSSSGFYEQYF
TRBD2 - TRBJ2-1 TRBV9 TGTGCCAGCAGCGTAGATAGGCGGGGGGCCTACAATGAGCAGTTCTTC CASSVDRRGAYNEQFF
- - TRBJ2-3 TRBV7-9 TGTGCCAGCAGCTCTCAGACTAGTAGTGTCGATACGCAGTATTTT CASSSQTSSVDTQYF
TRBD1 - TRBJ1-1 TRBV7-8 TGTGCCAGCAGCTTTGGACAGGGGGTGAACACTGAAGCTTTCTTT CASSFGQGVNTEAFF
- - TRBJ2-7 TRBV7-3 TGTGCCAGCAGCTTAACGGCGTCCTACGAGCAGTACTTC CASSLTASYEQYF
TRBD1 - TRBJ1-1 TRBV7-6 TGTGCCAGCAGCTCCCAGACAGGGGGCCTCGGGATTGAAGCTTTCTTT CASSSQTGGLGIEAFF
- - TRBJ1-4 TRBV10-1 TGCGCCAGCAGTCGGGGCCGGGGAGTGTTTTTT CASSRGRGVFF
- - TRBJ1-1 TRBV2 TGTGCCAGCAGTGAACAGGGAGTAAGGAACACTGAAGCTTTCTTT CASSEQGVRNTEAFF
- - TRBJ2-5 TRBV29-1 TGCAGCGTGAACCTGGGGGAGACCCAGTACTTC CSVNLGETQYF
TRBD1 once TRBJ2-3 TRBV11-1 TGTGCCAGCAGCTTAGGCGGGACAGGGTCCACAGATACGCAGTATTTT CASSLGGTGSTDTQYF
TRBD1 - TRBJ2-2 TRBV3-1/TRBV3-2 TGTGCCAGCAGCCAAGGACAGGGTAGCACCGGGGAGCTGTTTTTT CASSQGQGSTGELFF
- - TRBJ2-4 TRBV4-3 TGCGCCAGCAGCCAAGATTCGGGGAGACCCTTAAACATTCAGTACTTC CASSQDSGRPLNIQYF
- - TRBJ1-5 TRBV7-8 TGTGCCAGCAGCTTAGCTTCCCCCATCCTCCGGAGCAATCAGCCCCAGCATTTT CASSLASPILRSNQPQHF
- once TRBJ1-2 TRBV15 TGTGCCACCAGCAGAGATAACACGGACTATGGCTACACCTTC CATSRDNTDYGYTF
- - TRBJ1-1 TRBV6-5 TGTGCCAGCAGTTATCTCGTCTCGGGCGAAGCTTTCTTT CASSYLVSGEAFF
TRBD2 - TRBJ2-7 TRBV10-3 TGTGCCATCAGTGAGTCTCGTGTGCGGGGGAACCAATTACTCTCCTACGAGCAGTACTTC CAISESRVRGNQLLSYEQYF
- - TRBJ1-5 TRBV6-6 TGTGCCAGCAGTCTCAAACCGGGACCGACAATCAATCAGCCCCAGCATTTT CASSLKPGPTINQPQHF